This TCR beta chain is drawn from a study of CD8 T cells in ankylosing spondylitis. As the method for making TCR beta libraries, quantitative 5'-RACE with molecular barcodes was used. TCRdb re-derived calls from the 5' RACE reads in MiXCR, one entry per CDR3 protein. The sample carries 200,000 to 250,000 distinct CDR3 sequences, over 30% recorded once. The sample comprised blood, either unsorted or a sorted T cell fraction (not recorded which). This receptor was identified in a male donor with ankylosing spondylitis or in good health (not recorded which).

CDR3 amino acids: CSVAVEGVGELFF. CDR3 in DNA: TGCAGCGTCGCTGTTGAAGGTGTCGGGGAGCTGTTTTTT. This rearrangement joins TRBV29-1 to TRBJ2-2; no definite D call. CDR3 length: 13 amino acids. V lost 6 bases to trimming and J lost 7 bases, with 15 bases between them. Germline CDR1 is SQVTM and CDR2 is ANQGSEA.